This TCR beta chain was obtained from a study of T cells after yellow fever vaccination (dated by TCRdb to about 2019). General notes on the study: Libraries from fractions with low cell numbers were prepared with the SMART-Seq v4 Ultra Low Input RNA kit. Bulk TCR alpha and beta repertoires were sequenced longitudinally to track T-cell clones before and after primary and booster YFV17D yellow fever vaccination. Two healthy male donors made up the cohort, one aged 18 to 29 years and the other aged 30 to 40 years. Blood was drawn at multiple timepoints before and after primary and secondary immunization, with bulk PBMC replicates and cell subsets isolated.

As for this clonotype: Its antigen is not yet known. One base away there is no much larger clone; base qualities are not given.

TCR cDNA was synthesized by 5'RACE template switching, which introduced a universal primer site and unique molecular identifiers. cDNA synthesis was primed from both the TCR alpha and TCR beta constant segments. Libraries were amplified in two PCR steps, with sample barcodes and sequencing adapters added in the second step. Sequencing of the libraries was done on either Illumina HiSeq 2500 (2x100 bp) or NovaSeq (2x150 bp). In the paper's pipeline: MIGEC handled demultiplexing of reads and collapsing into UMI consensus sequences, while MiXCR performed V(D)J alignment. Vaccine-responding clonotypes were identified with edgeR using replicate PBMC samples, with FDR below 0.01 and a log2 fold change above 5 up to day 15 being required. Each bulk clonotype was labeled CD4 or CD8 based on which sequenced repertoire, CD4 or CD8, contained the clonotype at higher abundance. TCRdb ran its own pipeline on the public reads, namely fastp trimming at Q25 and MiXCR clone calling, and kept in-frame beta chains. Each CDR3 protein appears once, grouped with its most common genes and DNA. The V and J calls were not made by the authors but by TCRdb's processing. For this sample the table gives some 350,000 distinct CDR3 sequences, of which roughly 10% were detected only once. In total, the top ten clones hold less than 20% of the sample.

What this sample's treatment or condition label stands for: live attenuated yellow fever vaccine strain. Two biological replicates of bulk PBMCs were collected at each blood-draw timepoint. PBMCs were isolated from peripheral blood using a standard Ficoll-Paque protocol. TriZol was used to extract RNA from bulk PBMCs, from CD4 and CD8 fractions, and from dextramer-positive and dextramer-negative fractions. What the research found in general, with its limitations: A small fraction of clonotypes appeared in both the CD4 and CD8 compartments, likely as a result of convergent recombination. Most clones expanded after primary vaccination were re-detected after the booster (around 96% of CD4 and roughly 87% of CD8), suggesting broad memory maintenance. The secondary T-cell response was weaker than the primary response but faster, peaking on day 5 instead of day 15. Computational filtering was required because FACS-sorted repertoires could contain abundant contaminating clonotypes from the bulk population. Only two donors were included in the study, so the extent to which the findings can be generalized is limited.

As encoded in the germline V gene, CDR1 is KGHDR while CDR2 is SFDVKD. Measured from the cysteine to the phenylalanine, the CDR3 is 12 residues long. Only the CDR3 DNA stays, 36 bases, in frame from base 1. V is pared back by 5 bases and J by 10 bases, with 11 bases lying between the germline termini. This specimen was PBMCs, taken on the day of the first yellow fever vaccination. The V and J segments used are TRBV24-1 and TRBJ2-1; the D gene is not confidently resolved. The sequence was obtained from a man between 18 and 29 years old who received the YFV17D yellow fever vaccine. The bases read TGTGCCACCAGTGCGACCTCCGGGGAGCAGTTCTTC. The encoded protein is CATSATSGEQFF.